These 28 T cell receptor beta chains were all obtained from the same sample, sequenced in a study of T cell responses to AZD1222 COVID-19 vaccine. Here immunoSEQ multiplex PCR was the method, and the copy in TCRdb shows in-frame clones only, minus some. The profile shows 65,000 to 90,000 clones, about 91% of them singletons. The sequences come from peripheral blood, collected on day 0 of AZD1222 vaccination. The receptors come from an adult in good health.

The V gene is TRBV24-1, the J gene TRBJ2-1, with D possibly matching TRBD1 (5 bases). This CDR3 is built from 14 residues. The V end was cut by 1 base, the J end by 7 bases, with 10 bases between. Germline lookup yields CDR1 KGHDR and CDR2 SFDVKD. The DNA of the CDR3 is TGTGCCACCAGTGATTTACAGGCTAGGAATGAGCAGTTCTTC. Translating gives CATSDLQARNEQFF.

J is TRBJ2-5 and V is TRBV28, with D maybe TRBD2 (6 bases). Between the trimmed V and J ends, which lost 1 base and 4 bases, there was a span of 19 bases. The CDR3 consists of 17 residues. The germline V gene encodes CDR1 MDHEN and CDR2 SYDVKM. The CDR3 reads CASSLSLANERGETQYF. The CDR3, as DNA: TGTGCCAGCAGTTTATCACTAGCTAACGAAAGGGGAGAGACCCAGTACTTC. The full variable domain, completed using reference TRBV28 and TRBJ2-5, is DVKVTQSSRYLVKRTGEKVFLECVQDMDHENMFWYRQDPGLGLRLIYFSYDVKMKEKGDIPEGYSVSREKKERFSLILESASTNQTSMYLCASSLSLANERGETQYFGPGTRLLVL.

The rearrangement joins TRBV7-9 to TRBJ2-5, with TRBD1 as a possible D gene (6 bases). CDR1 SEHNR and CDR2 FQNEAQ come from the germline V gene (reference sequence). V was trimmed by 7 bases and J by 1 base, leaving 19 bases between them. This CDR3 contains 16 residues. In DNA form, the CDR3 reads TGTGCCAGCACCGGAGCCGACACAGGGTTCCAAGAGACCCAGTACTTC. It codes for CASTGADTGFQETQYF.

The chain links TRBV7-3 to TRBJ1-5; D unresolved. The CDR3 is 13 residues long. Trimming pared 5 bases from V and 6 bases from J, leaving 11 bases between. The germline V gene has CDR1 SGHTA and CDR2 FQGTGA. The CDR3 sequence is CASSTTAGQPQHF. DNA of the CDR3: TGTGCCAGCAGCACCACCGCGGGTCAGCCCCAGCATTTT.

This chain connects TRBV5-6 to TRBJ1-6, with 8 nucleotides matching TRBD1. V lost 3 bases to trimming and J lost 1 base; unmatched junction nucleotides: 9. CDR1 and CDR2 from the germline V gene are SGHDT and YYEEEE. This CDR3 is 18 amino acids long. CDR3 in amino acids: CASSWKTGERSYNSPLHF. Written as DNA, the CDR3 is TGTGCCAGCAGCTGGAAGACAGGGGAAAGGTCCTATAATTCACCCCTCCACTTT.

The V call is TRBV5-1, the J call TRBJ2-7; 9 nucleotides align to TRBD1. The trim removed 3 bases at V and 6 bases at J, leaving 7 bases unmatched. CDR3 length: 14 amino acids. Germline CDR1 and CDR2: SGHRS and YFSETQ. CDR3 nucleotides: TGCGCCAGCAGCTCGGGACAGGGTGGAGTCGAGCAGTACTTC. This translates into CASSSGQGGVEQYF.

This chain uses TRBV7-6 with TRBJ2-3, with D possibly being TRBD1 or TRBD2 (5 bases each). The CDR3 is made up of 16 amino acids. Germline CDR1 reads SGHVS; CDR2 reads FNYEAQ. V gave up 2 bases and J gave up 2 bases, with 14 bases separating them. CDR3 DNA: TGTGCCAGCAGCTTATCCGGGACGATGGACACAGATACGCAGTATTTT. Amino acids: CASSLSGTMDTDTQYF.

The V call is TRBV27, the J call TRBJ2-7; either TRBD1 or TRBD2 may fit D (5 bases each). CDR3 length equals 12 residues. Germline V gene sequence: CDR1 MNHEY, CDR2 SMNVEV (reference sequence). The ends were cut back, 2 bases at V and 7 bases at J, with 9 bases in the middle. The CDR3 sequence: CASSLGTGEQYF. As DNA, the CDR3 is TGTGCCAGCAGTTTAGGGACGGGGGAGCAGTACTTC.

The CDR3 loop is CASSFGLGQDNQPQHF. Written as DNA, the CDR3 is TGTGCCAGCAGTTTTGGCCTCGGACAGGACAATCAGCCCCAGCATTTT. The rearrangement links TRBV28 to TRBJ1-5; 7 positions match TRBD1. The CDR3 is 16 amino acids. Per the germline V gene, CDR1 is MDHEN and CDR2 is SYDVKM. The ends lost 3 bases at V and 3 bases at J; junction bases unmatched: 8.

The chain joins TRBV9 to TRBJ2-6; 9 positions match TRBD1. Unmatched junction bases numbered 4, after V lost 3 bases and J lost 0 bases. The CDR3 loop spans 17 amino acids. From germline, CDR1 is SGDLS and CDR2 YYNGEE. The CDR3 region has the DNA TGTGCCAGCAGCGAGGGACAGGGTAGCTCTGGGGCCAACGTCCTGACTTTC. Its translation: CASSEGQGSSGANVLTF.

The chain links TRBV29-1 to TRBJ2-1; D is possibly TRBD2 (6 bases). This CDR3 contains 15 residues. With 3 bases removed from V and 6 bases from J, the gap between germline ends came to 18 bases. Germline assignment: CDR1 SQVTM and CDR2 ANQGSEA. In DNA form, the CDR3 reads TGCAGCGTTGATGTGGCCTGGACTACACGCAATGAGCAGTTCTTC. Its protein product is CSVDVAWTTRNEQFF.

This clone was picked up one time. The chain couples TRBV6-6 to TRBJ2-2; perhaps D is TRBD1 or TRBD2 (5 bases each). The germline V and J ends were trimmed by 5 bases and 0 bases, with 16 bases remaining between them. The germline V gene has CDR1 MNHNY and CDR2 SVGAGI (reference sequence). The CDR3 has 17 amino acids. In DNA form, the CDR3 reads TGTGCCAGCAGTCCAAACCCCCCGGGACCGAACACCGGGGAGCTGTTTTTT. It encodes CASSPNPPGPNTGELFF.

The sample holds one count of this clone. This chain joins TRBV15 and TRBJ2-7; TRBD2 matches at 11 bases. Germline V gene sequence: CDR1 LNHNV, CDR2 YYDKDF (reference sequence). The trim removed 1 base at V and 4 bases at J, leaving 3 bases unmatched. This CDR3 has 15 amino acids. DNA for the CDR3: TGTGCCACCAGCAGAGCCCCTAGCGGGGGGTACGAGCAGTACTTC. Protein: CATSRAPSGGYEQYF.

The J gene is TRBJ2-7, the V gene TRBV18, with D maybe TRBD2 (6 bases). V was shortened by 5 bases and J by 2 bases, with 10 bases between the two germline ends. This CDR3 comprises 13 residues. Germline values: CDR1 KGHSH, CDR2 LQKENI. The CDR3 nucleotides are TGTGCCAGCTCAAGGGACTTCGCCTACGAGCAGTACTTC. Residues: CASSRDFAYEQYF. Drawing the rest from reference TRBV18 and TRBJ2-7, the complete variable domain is NAGVMQNPRHLVRRRGQEARLRCSPMKGHSHVYWYRQLPEEGLKFMVYLQKENIIDESGMPKERFSAEFPKEGPSILRIQQVVRGDSAAYFCASSRDFAYEQYFGPGTRLTVT.

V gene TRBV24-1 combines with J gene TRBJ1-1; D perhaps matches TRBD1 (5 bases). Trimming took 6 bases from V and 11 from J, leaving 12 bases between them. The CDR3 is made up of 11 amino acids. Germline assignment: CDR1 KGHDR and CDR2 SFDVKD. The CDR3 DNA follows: TGTGCCACCAGTTCGGGGCGAGGTGCTTTCTTT. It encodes CATSSGRGAFF.

CDR3: CASSSVGEKLFF. In nucleotides, the CDR3 is TGTGCCAGCAGTTCGGTAGGGGAAAAACTGTTTTTT. This chain joins TRBV27 and TRBJ1-4, with D hard to call. From germline, CDR1 is MNHEY and CDR2 SMNVEV (reference sequence). V was pared by 4 bases and J by 8 bases, with 8 bases between. This CDR3 comprises 12 residues.

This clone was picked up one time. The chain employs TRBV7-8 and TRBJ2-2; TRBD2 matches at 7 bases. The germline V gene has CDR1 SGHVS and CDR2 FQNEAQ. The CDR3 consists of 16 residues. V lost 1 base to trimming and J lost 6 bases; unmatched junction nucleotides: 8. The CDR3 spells CASSLEAGKWAGELFF. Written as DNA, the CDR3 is TGTGCCAGCAGCTTAGAAGCGGGAAAATGGGCCGGGGAGCTGTTTTTT.

The CDR3 DNA reads as TGCGCCAGCAGCTCGGAAGGGGGCGTAGTAGATACGCAGTATTTT. Translated: CASSSEGGVVDTQYF. This rearrangement joins TRBV5-1 to TRBJ2-3, with 7 bases lining up with TRBD1. CDR3 length equals 15 residues. After removal of 3 bases from V and 5 bases from J, the junction contained 9 bases not matched to a gene. The germline V gene encodes CDR1 SGHRS and CDR2 YFSETQ.

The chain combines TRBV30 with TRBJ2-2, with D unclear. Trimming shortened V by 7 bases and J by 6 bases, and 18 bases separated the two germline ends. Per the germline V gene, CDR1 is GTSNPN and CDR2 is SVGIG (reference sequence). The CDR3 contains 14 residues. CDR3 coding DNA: TGTGCCTATATGTACAGCGAAATCTCCGGGGAGCTGTTTTTT. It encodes CAYMYSEISGELFF.

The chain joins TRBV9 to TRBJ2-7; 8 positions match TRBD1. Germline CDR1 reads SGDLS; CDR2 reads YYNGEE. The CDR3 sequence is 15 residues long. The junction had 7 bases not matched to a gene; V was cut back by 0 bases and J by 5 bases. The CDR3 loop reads CASSVAHSGGHEQYF. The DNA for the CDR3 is TGTGCCAGCAGCGTAGCTCATTCAGGGGGCCACGAGCAGTACTTC.

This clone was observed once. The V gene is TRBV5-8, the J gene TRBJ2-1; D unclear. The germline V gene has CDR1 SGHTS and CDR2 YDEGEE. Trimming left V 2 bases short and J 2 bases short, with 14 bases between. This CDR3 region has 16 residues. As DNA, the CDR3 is TGTGCCAGCAGCTTAGGCACATTGACGGCCTACAATGAGCAGTTCTTC. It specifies CASSLGTLTAYNEQFF.

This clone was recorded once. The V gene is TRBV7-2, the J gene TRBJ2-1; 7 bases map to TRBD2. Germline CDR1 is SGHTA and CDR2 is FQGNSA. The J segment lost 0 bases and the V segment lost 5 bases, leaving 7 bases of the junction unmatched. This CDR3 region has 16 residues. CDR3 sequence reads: CASSPAGGNSYNEQFF. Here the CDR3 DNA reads TGTGCCAGCAGCCCCGCCGGGGGGAACTCCTACAATGAGCAGTTCTTC.

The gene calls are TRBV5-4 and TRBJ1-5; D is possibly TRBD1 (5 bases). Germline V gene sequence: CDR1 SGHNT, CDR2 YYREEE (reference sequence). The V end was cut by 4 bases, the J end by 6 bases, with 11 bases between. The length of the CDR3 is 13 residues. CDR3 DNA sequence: TGTGCCAGCAGCCCCGGGGCTAGTCAGCCCCAGCATTTT. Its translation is CASSPGASQPQHF.

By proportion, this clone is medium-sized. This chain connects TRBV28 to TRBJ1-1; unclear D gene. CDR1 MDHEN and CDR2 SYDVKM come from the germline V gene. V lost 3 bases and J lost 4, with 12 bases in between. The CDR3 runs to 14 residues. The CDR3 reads CASSLYPSGTEAFF. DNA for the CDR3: TGTGCCAGCAGTTTGTATCCCTCGGGCACTGAAGCTTTCTTT.

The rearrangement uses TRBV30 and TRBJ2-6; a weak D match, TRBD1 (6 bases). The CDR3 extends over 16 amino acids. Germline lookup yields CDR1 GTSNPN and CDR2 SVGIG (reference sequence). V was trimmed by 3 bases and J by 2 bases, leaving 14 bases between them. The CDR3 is CAWRPPGATGANVLTF. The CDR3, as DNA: TGTGCCTGGAGACCGCCAGGGGCTACTGGGGCCAACGTCCTGACTTTC.

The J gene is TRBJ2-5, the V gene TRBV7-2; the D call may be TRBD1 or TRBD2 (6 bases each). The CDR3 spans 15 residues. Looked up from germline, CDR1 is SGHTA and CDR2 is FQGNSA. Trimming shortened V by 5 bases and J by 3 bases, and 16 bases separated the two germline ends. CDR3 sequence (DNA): TGTGCCAGCAGCGACCGGGGGCGCCGAGAAGAGACCCAGTACTTC. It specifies CASSDRGRREETQYF.

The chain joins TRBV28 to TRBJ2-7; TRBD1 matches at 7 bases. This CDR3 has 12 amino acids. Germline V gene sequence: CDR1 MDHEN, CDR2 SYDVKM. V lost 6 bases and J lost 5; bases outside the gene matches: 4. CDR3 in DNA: TGTGCCAGCAGCTGGGGGACAGACGAGCAGTACTTC. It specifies CASSWGTDEQYF.

The CDR3 bases are TGTGCCAGCAGCTTGGTTGGCAGGGAGCAGTACTTC. Translation: CASSLVGREQYF. The V gene is TRBV5-6, the J gene TRBJ2-7; D ambiguous. In germline, CDR1 is SGHDT, CDR2 YYEEEE. V lost 0 bases and J 7 bases, leaving 8 bases between the germline ends. This CDR3 contains 12 residues.